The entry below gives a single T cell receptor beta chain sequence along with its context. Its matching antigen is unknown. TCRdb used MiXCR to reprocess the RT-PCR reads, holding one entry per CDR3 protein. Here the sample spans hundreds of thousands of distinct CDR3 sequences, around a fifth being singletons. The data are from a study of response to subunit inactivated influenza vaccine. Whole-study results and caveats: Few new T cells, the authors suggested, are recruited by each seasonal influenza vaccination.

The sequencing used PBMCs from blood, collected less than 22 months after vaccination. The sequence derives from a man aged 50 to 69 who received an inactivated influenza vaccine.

CDR3 bases: TGCAGTGCCCCCTCTCGAGTGACTAGCGGGAACCGGGAGCAGTACTTC. It encodes CSAPSRVTSGNREQYF. The V and J genes are TRBV20-1 and TRBJ2-7, with 11 bases identical to TRBD2. The length of the CDR3 is 16 residues. After removal of 6 bases from V and 7 bases from J, the junction contained 17 bases not matched to a gene. Germline V CDR1 and CDR2: DFQATT, SNEGSKA (reference sequence).